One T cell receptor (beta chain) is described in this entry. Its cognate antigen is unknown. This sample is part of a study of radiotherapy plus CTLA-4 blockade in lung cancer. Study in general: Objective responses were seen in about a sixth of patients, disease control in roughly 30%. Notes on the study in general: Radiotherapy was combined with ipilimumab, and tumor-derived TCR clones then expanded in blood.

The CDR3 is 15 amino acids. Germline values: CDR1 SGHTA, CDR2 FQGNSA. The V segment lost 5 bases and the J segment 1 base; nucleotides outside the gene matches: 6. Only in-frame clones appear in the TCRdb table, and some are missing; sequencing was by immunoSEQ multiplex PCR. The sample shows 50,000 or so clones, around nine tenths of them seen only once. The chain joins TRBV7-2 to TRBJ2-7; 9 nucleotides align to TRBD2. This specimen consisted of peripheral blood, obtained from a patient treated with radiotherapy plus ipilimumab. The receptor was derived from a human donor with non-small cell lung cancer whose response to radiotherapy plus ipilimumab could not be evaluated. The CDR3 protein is CASSLLAGRSYEQYF. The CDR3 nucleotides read TGTGCCAGCAGCCTACTAGCGGGTAGGTCCTACGAGCAGTACTTC.